The 8 T cell receptor beta chains given below trace back to one sample, sequenced in a study of blood T cells in healthy people across ages. Using a J-beta primer mix together with a sample-barcoded 5' primer, a second PCR was run for about 7 to 12 cycles. TCRdb reprocessed the 5' RACE reads via MiXCR and lists one record per CDR3 protein. This repertoire shows about 1.8 million distinct CDR3 sequences, roughly 52% found once; its top ten account for approximately 2.1%. Sequencing was carried out using blood. Every receptor here comes from a woman aged 40 to 50 in good health.

In its sample, this clonotype was seen a few times. The V gene is TRBV7-4, the J gene TRBJ2-7; 9 bases are shared with TRBD2. The CDR3 has 14 amino acids. Germline CDR1 is SGHVT and CDR2 is SQSDAQ. Germline trimming cut 5 bases from V and 9 bases from J; bases unmatched to any gene: 11. CDR3 sequence reads: CASSPFGKAGGQYF. Written as DNA, the CDR3 is TGTGCCAGCAGCCCATTTGGAAAAGCGGGGGGGCAGTACTTC.

V gene TRBV2 combines with J gene TRBJ2-1, with 7 bases lining up with TRBD2. Trimming at V came to 4 bases and at J to 4 bases, leaving 7 bases not matched to a gene. The CDR3 is made up of 15 amino acids. CDR1 and CDR2 (germline): SNHLY, FYNNEI. The CDR3 reads CASSVPGGPYNEQFF. CDR3 coding DNA: TGTGCCAGCAGTGTACCGGGGGGACCTTACAATGAGCAGTTCTTC. Full variable domain (outside the CDR3, taken from reference TRBV2 and TRBJ2-1): EPEVTQTPSHQVTQMGQEVILRCVPISNHLYFYWYRQILGQKVEFLVSFYNNEISEKSEIFDDQFSVERPDGSNFTLKIRSTKLEDSAMYFCASSVPGGPYNEQFFGPGTRLTVL.

Comment on this clonotype: At one end the junction does not follow the germline gene, possibly because of a read error. The CDR3 spells CASSSLETRYF. The CDR3 DNA reads as TGTGCCAGCAGCTCCTTAGAGACCCGGTACTTC. The J gene is TRBJ2-5, the V gene TRBV7-2, with D unresolved. Germline values: CDR1 SGHTA, CDR2 FQGNSA. The CDR3 runs to 11 residues.

This clonotype was seen a handful of times. The rearrangement links TRBV27 to TRBJ2-5; D is ambiguous. The germline gives CDR1 MNHEY, CDR2 SMNVEV (reference sequence). The CDR3 has 14 residues. V was shortened by 6 bases and J by 7 bases, with 18 bases between the two germline ends. The CDR3 loop reads CASRIEWLHGTQYF. For the CDR3, the DNA is TGTGCCAGCAGAATCGAATGGCTCCACGGGACCCAGTACTTC.

This clonotype was detected a few times. This chain links TRBV12-3 or TRBV12-4 with TRBJ2-3; TRBD2 is a possible D gene (6 bases). Trimming cost V 7 bases and J 4 bases, with 9 bases left between them. The CDR3 is 12 residues long. The chain's CDR3 is CASIRGSDTQYF. Written as DNA, the CDR3 is TGTGCCAGCATCCGGGGGTCAGATACGCAGTATTTT.

V and J are TRBV6-2 or TRBV6-3 and TRBJ2-7, with 7 bases matching TRBD1. CDR3 length: 14 amino acids. Germline V gene lookup returns CDR1 MNHEY and CDR2 SVGEGT. Germline trimming cut 4 bases from V and 7 bases from J; bases unmatched to any gene: 10. The CDR3 protein is CASSSGQISREQYF. The CDR3 DNA is TGTGCCAGCAGTTCGGGACAGATCTCACGGGAGCAGTACTTC.

The rearrangement uses TRBV11-2 and TRBJ2-1, with 8 positions matching TRBD1. The trim removed 3 bases at V and 5 bases at J, leaving 6 bases unmatched. The germline V gene encodes CDR1 SGHAT and CDR2 FQNNGV. CDR3 size: 15 residues. The CDR3 bases are TGTGCCAGCAGCTTCAGGGACAGGTCGAACAATGAGCAGTTCTTC. As protein: CASSFRDRSNNEQFF.

The chain combines TRBV11-1 with TRBJ2-5; 11 positions agree with TRBD1. From germline, CDR1 is SGHAT and CDR2 FQDESV (reference sequence). The V segment lost 5 bases and the J segment 3 bases; nucleotides outside the gene matches: 11. The length of the CDR3 is 17 residues. The CDR3 sequence: CASSPASGTGGKETQYF. The CDR3 bases are TGTGCCAGCAGCCCGGCCTCCGGGACAGGGGGAAAAGAGACCCAGTACTTC.